This TCR beta chain stems from a study of blood T cell repertoires in COVID-19. Study overall: Acute-phase and convalescent COVID-19 samples originated in the United States, Italy and Spain. PBMCs, B-cell-depleted T cells, or T cells were the source of the cDNA or gDNA that made up the material.

The data were produced by immunoSEQ multiplex PCR, yet TCRdb's version contains in-frame clones alone and is incomplete. The data contain some 140,000 clones, approximately 90% of them singletons. The sample taken for sequencing was peripheral blood. The clonotype was recovered from a man between 50 and 59 years old with active or convalescent COVID-19.

Here the CDR3 DNA reads TGTGCCAGTAACCAGCCCACAGGTACCTCTGGAAACACCATATATTTT. Its protein product is CASNQPTGTSGNTIYF. This chain joins TRBV19 and TRBJ1-3; D is possibly TRBD1 (5 bases). V dropped 7 bases and J dropped 0 bases, with 16 bases sitting between them. Germline V gene lookup returns CDR1 LNHDA and CDR2 SQIVND (reference sequence). The length of the CDR3 is 16 residues.